This TCR beta chain was captured in a study of vaccination effects on CD4 cells after COVID-19. Study background: Convalescent patients, a few in all, were sampled both early and late after vaccination. The median interval between the second dose and post-vaccine sampling was 72 days.

Using immunoSEQ multiplex PCR, the repertoire was profiled, and TCRdb retains in-frame clones only, with some absent. The data hold about 14,000 clones, with around 82% observed a single time. V lost 4 bases, J lost 8 bases, and 17 bases lay in between. CDR1 is SEHNR and CDR2 is FQNEAQ in the germline V gene (reference sequence). This CDR3 contains 14 residues. This clone was recorded only once. What it binds is not known. Before sequencing, viral peptide pools were used by the ViraFEST assay to expand antigen-specific CD4+ T cells. It was after more than nine days of culture that CD4+ T cells were isolated. According to PCR results, the person was infected with SARS-CoV-2 between March and December 2020. Participants received two doses of either the BNT162b2 or mRNA-1273 vaccine.

The sequence derives from a human donor who had a prior SARS-CoV-2 infection. The chain has TRBV7-9 and TRBJ1-2, with a possible D match to TRBD1 (6 bases). The material was CD4+ T cells from PBMCs cultured with SARS-CoV-2 spike peptides, obtained after COVID-19 vaccination. CDR3 nucleotides: TGTGCCAGCAGCTCCTTTGGGACATTGGAGGGCTACACCTTC. Encoded protein: CASSSFGTLEGYTF. The whole variable domain, remainder taken from reference TRBV7-9 and TRBJ1-2, is DTGVSQNPRHKITKRGQNVTFRCDPISEHNRLYWYRQTLGQGPEFLTYFQNEAQLEKSRLLSDRFSAERPKGSFSTLEIQRTEQGDSAMYLCASSSFGTLEGYTFGSGTRLTVV.